The subject of this entry is one TCR beta chain. This clone's antigen is unknown. Per-base qualities were not stored, and no clone one base away is much larger. Trimming removed 1 base from V and 4 bases from J; the gene matches leave 5 bases unexplained. As encoded in the germline V gene, CDR1 is MGHDK while CDR2 is SYGVNS. The cysteine opens and the phenylalanine closes a CDR3 of 16 amino acids. Left in the record is the CDR3 DNA by itself, 48 bases read in frame from the first base. The data stem from a study of shared clonotypes between healthy human individuals (TCRdb year 2020). General notes on the study: A few men and a couple of women, aged 18 to 49 years, made up the cohort. For each donor, three plates each were used for CD4 naive and CD4 memory, two plates were used for CD8 naive, and one plate was used for CD8 memory. Blood TCR repertoires of roughly five healthy adults were deeply sequenced to estimate repertoire size and the extent of clonotype sharing between individuals. Libraries were prepared and TCR repertoires were sequenced by different laboratories using diverse techniques, in order to increase sequencing depth and limit assay-specific biases. Between about 0.8 and 9 billion PBMCs per donor were obtained by leukapheresis.

Healthy HIV-negative adults with no recently reported acute infections or vaccinations were included as donors. Every donor was a Caucasian adult residing in Nashville, Tennessee, USA. CD4+ T cells were enriched through magnetic negative selection, after which naive cells were positively selected on CD45RA and the remaining negative fraction served as the memory subset. After blood collection by leukapheresis, PBMCs were isolated using Ficoll-Histopaque density gradient centrifugation and then cryopreserved in the vapor phase of liquid nitrogen. Analytical flow cytometry was used to check the purity and quantity of every magnetically sorted T cell population. From each sorted fraction, genomic DNA was isolated and quantified by UV absorbance on a Nanodrop 2000c. TCR CDR3 regions were amplified from genomic DNA by multiplex PCR using the deep immunoSEQ assay. Genomic DNA extracted from each cell subset was distributed evenly over all wells of several immunoSEQ 96-well plates, and each plate served as one replicate. For sorted subsets, each replicate PCR was loaded with 200 ng genomic DNA, equivalent to some 27,000 T cell genomes. Purified libraries were quantified with a Qubit 3.0 fluorometer, sized on a Bioanalyzer 2100, and re-quantified with the KAPA Library Quantification kit. Every immunoSEQ 96-well plate was sequenced on a separate single-read 150-cycle Illumina NextSeq 550 flow cell. As for the authors' bioinformatics: Because only junctional sequences without quality scores were contained in the immunoSEQ output, filtering matching that applied to full-length reads could not be performed. To assign V/J genes and CDR3, sequences were annotated using PyIR, a Python wrapper for IgBLAST v1.9, with IMGT germline references. Reads were filtered out if the reads had weak V/J assignments (E-value above 1e-6), no CDR3, stop codons, out-of-frame junctions, or ambiguous translated residues. V3J clonotypes were defined as sequences sharing the same inferred V gene, J gene, and CDR3 amino acid sequence. Percentage overlap between repertoires was calculated by dividing the number of shared unique clonotypes by the size of the smaller repertoire. Repertoire richness was assessed with RTK rarefaction, the Chao1 estimator, and Recon v2.1 estimates of unobserved clonotypes. OLGA was used to compute generation probabilities for all TCRbeta clonotypes that the gDNA method yielded from a few donors. TCRdb carries this immuneACCESS record with in-frame sequences only. Its versions omit some clonotypes, under half of them owing to an unresolved V gene in the studies checked, with the rest unexplained. D and trimming were read from the DNA, whereas the V and J calls and clone size are those reported in that table. The sample has about a million clones on record, about 72% of them singletons. In total, the top ten clones hold roughly 0.82% of the sample.

Overall results and qualifications from the work: Naive subsets generally had larger estimated clonotype richness than memory subsets did. Across a few donors, approximately 5% of naive CD4, roughly 3.8% of naive CD8, about 2% of memory CD4, and under 0.45% of memory CD8 clonotypes were shared. Compared with non-shared clonotypes, clonotypes shared by all four sorted-subset donors had higher generation probabilities. Based on pairwise subsampling, the degree of clonotype sharing among donors was expected to be affected by sequencing depth. The genetic and exposure-history diversity represented was limited by the small number of donors. Rarefaction of sorted-subset datasets indicated incomplete sequencing despite the large sequencing depth. Only blood was sampled, and tissue TCR repertoires likely differ from those in blood.

The chain is encoded by TRBV25-1 joined to TRBJ1-1, with 11 middle bases fitting TRBD1. The TCR sequence derives from a man between 18 and 35 years old in good health. Some clones in this sample may be carry-over from other donors' samples. Sequenced sample: memory CD4+ T cells from PBMCs. The cell subset or site label, read with the paper, signifies: CD45RA-negative fraction. The CDR3 amino acid sequence is: CASSESGTGGVTEAFF. The base sequence is TGTGCCAGCAGTGAATCGGGGACAGGGGGGGTCACTGAAGCTTTCTTT.